Listed here are 30 T cell receptor beta chains from one sample, sequenced in a study of cytomegalovirus exposure and HLA in healthy donors. Primers for the PCR totalled 60 Vbeta and 13 Jbeta. Sequenced by immunoSEQ multiplex PCR; TCRdb stores in-frame clones only, minus some. The table includes 150,000 to 200,000 clones, around 72% detected once. Sequencing input: PBMCs. These receptors all stem from a man in his forties in good health and CMV-seropositive.

The chain employs TRBV27 and TRBJ2-7; no reliable D call. This CDR3 has 20 residues. The germline CDR1 and CDR2 sequences are MNHEY and SMNVEV (reference sequence). Trimming removed 6 bases from V and 1 base from J, with 31 bases in between. CDR3 DNA: TGTGCCAGCAGCCGTTCCACATTCCTCGACGGCCTCCGGGTATCCTACGAGCAGTACTTC. It is translated as CASSRSTFLDGLRVSYEQYF.

This rearrangement joins TRBV7-3 to TRBJ1-1; a weak D match, TRBD1 (5 bases). The CDR3 consists of 14 residues. Deletions cut 4 bases from V and 4 bases from J, with 13 bases between. Germline lookup yields CDR1 SGHTA and CDR2 FQGTGA. CDR3 region: CASSWGDWGTEAFF. The CDR3 region has the DNA TGTGCCAGCAGCTGGGGGGATTGGGGCACTGAAGCTTTCTTT.

This clone was detected only a few times. J is TRBJ2-7 and V is TRBV9, with D maybe TRBD2 (6 bases). The CDR3 has 15 amino acids. The V end lost 0 bases, the J end lost 5 bases, and 15 bases lay between the germline ends. Germline assignment: CDR1 SGDLS and CDR2 YYNGEE. In DNA form, the CDR3 reads TGTGCCAGCAGCGTAGGAGGCGCGGGGAAGGACGAGCAGTACTTC. Translating gives CASSVGGAGKDEQYF.

The chain has TRBV29-1 and TRBJ2-5, with a tentative D call TRBD1 (6 bases). CDR1 SQVTM and CDR2 ANQGSEA come from the germline V gene. The V end lost 6 bases, the J end lost 4 bases, and 12 bases lay between the germline ends. There are 12 residues in the CDR3. This CDR3 reads CSVQGRGETQYF. As DNA, the CDR3 is TGCAGCGTACAGGGTCGAGGAGAGACCCAGTACTTC.

This clone occurred a few times. The chain links TRBV5-4 to TRBJ1-2; perhaps TRBD1 as D (5 bases). CDR3 size: 15 residues. V lost 0 bases to trimming and J lost 0 bases, with 9 bases between them. Germline V gene sequence: CDR1 SGHNT, CDR2 YYREEE (reference sequence). The CDR3 spells CASSLVAGTNYGYTF. The CDR3 DNA is TGTGCCAGCAGCTTGGTGGCAGGGACTAACTATGGCTACACCTTC.

J is TRBJ2-6 and V is TRBV21-1; the D call TRBD1 from the table was never checked on the DNA. TRBV21-1 has pseudogene status. This CDR3 comprises 15 residues. In DNA, the CDR3 is TGTGCCAGCAGTGGGCCTGACGACGGGGCCAACGTCCTGACTTTC. This codes for CASSGPDDGANVLTF.

The sample holds a few counts of this clone. The gene calls are TRBV7-9 and TRBJ2-3; a weak D match, TRBD1 (6 bases). There are 15 residues in the CDR3. The V end was cut by 4 bases, the J end by 8 bases, with 19 bases between. The germline V gene has CDR1 SEHNR and CDR2 FQNEAQ (reference sequence). The CDR3 sequence is CASSSSGTNRATQYF. CDR3 DNA: TGTGCCAGCAGCTCTTCCGGGACCAACAGGGCTACGCAGTATTTT.

The genes are TRBV2 and TRBJ1-4; D gene ambiguous. CDR1 is SNHLY, CDR2 FYNNEI, per germline. Deletions cut 2 bases from V and 10 bases from J, with 14 bases between. The CDR3 is made up of 14 amino acids. This CDR3 is CASSESPQAGKLFF. CDR3 DNA: TGTGCCAGCAGTGAATCCCCGCAGGCCGGAAAACTGTTTTTT. Drawing the rest from reference TRBV2 and TRBJ1-4, the complete variable domain is EPEVTQTPSHQVTQMGQEVILRCVPISNHLYFYWYRQILGQKVEFLVSFYNNEISEKSEIFDDQFSVERPDGSNFTLKIRSTKLEDSAMYFCASSESPQAGKLFFGSGTQLSVL.

This clone came up a few times. The J gene is TRBJ2-1, the V gene TRBV9; TRBD2 matches at 11 bases. This CDR3 region has 15 residues. Germline CDR1 SGDLS, CDR2 YYNGEE. Trimming removed 3 bases from V and 3 bases from J; junction bases left unmatched: 2. The CDR3 nucleotides read TGTGCCAGCAGCGCACTAGCGGGAGACTACAATGAGCAGTTCTTC. Translating it yields CASSALAGDYNEQFF.

The genes are TRBV11-2 and TRBJ2-7; perhaps TRBD1 as D (6 bases). V lost 2 bases, J lost 4 bases, and 9 bases lay in between. CDR1 and CDR2 from the germline V gene are SGHAT and FQNNGV. The CDR3 is 13 residues long. Written as DNA, the CDR3 is TGTGCCAGCAGCTTAAGCAGGGGATACGAGCAGTACTTC. Protein: CASSLSRGYEQYF.

Details on this clone: The junction departs from the called germline gene at one end, perhaps through a read error. The V gene is TRBV5-4, the J gene TRBJ1-2, with 8 bases fitting TRBD1. This CDR3 comprises 14 residues. Germline V CDR1 and CDR2: SGHNT, YYREEE (reference sequence). The CDR3 DNA sequence: TGCGCCAGCAGCCAACGCAGGGGGCGAAACGGCTACACCTTC. Translation: CASSQRRGRNGYTF.

This chain uses TRBV19 with TRBJ1-5; TRBD1 is a possible D gene (6 bases). V was cut by 6 bases and J by 6 bases, with 15 bases left in between. Germline lookup yields CDR1 LNHDA and CDR2 SQIVND (reference sequence). This CDR3 contains 14 residues. The CDR3 here is CASRGAGVGQPQHF. For the CDR3, the DNA is TGTGCCAGTAGGGGGGCCGGGGTTGGTCAGCCCCAGCATTTT.

This chain links TRBV7-8 with TRBJ2-7; tentative D call: TRBD1 (5 bases). The CDR3 runs to 13 residues. V lost 4 bases and J 5 bases, leaving 12 bases between the germline ends. In germline, CDR1 is SGHVS, CDR2 FQNEAQ. The CDR3 reads CASSSVRGHEQYF. CDR3 coding DNA: TGTGCCAGCAGCTCCGTTAGGGGCCACGAGCAGTACTTC.

This chain uses TRBV27 with TRBJ2-2; D not certain. The CDR3 covers 14 residues. With 3 bases removed from V and 8 bases from J, the gap between germline ends came to 13 bases. The germline gives CDR1 MNHEY, CDR2 SMNVEV (reference sequence). DNA of the CDR3: TGTGCCAGCAGTTTGAGACTCTACCCGGGGGAGCTGTTTTTT. This translates into CASSLRLYPGELFF.

V usage is TRBV19 and J usage is TRBJ2-7; perhaps TRBD1 as D (6 bases). In germline, CDR1 is LNHDA, CDR2 SQIVND (reference sequence). V was pared by 8 bases and J by 0 bases, with 20 bases between. The CDR3 is made up of 16 amino acids. This chain's CDR3 is CASSEANRASSYEQYF. In DNA form, the CDR3 reads TGTGCCAGTTCTGAAGCGAACAGGGCGAGCTCCTACGAGCAGTACTTC.

The gene calls are TRBV7-8 and TRBJ1-3, with 8 bases aligning to TRBD1. Trimming removed 3 bases from V and 4 bases from J; junction bases left unmatched: 2. The CDR3 is made up of 14 amino acids. Per germline, CDR1 SGHVS and CDR2 FQNEAQ. CDR3 sequence: CASSFRGLGNTIYF. In DNA, the CDR3 is TGTGCCAGCAGCTTCAGGGGGCTGGGAAACACCATATATTTT.

The gene calls are TRBV5-8 and TRBJ2-1; 7 bases fit TRBD2. Germline V lookup: CDR1 SGHTS, CDR2 YDEGEE. The ends lost 6 bases at V and 2 bases at J; junction bases unmatched: 14. This CDR3 spans 17 amino acids. CDR3 loop: CASTLTGLGITYNEQFF. As DNA, the CDR3 is TGTGCCAGCACCCTAACTGGACTAGGGATTACCTACAATGAGCAGTTCTTC. Filled out from reference TRBV5-8 and TRBJ2-1, the complete variable domain reads EAGVTQSPTHLIKTRGQQATLRCSPISGHTSVYWYQQALGLGLQFLLWYDEGEERNRGNFPPRFSGRQFPNYSSELNVNALELEDSALYLCASTLTGLGITYNEQFFGPGTRLTVL.

This clone came up a few times. The chain carries TRBV2 and TRBJ2-5, with 10 bases matching TRBD2. CDR1 is SNHLY, CDR2 FYNNEI, per germline. With 1 base clipped from V and 0 bases from J, the junction kept 8 bases outside the gene matches. The CDR3 is 18 amino acids. CDR3 DNA sequence: TGTGCCAGCAGTGAAGGGGGGCTAGCGGGGGCGAACCAAGAGACCCAGTACTTC. Amino acids: CASSEGGLAGANQETQYF. Filled out from reference TRBV2 and TRBJ2-5, the complete variable domain reads EPEVTQTPSHQVTQMGQEVILRCVPISNHLYFYWYRQILGQKVEFLVSFYNNEISEKSEIFDDQFSVERPDGSNFTLKIRSTKLEDSAMYFCASSEGGLAGANQETQYFGPGTRLLVL.

CDR3 loop: CASSLEGVRTGATNSPLHF. CDR3 sequence (DNA): TGTGCCAGCAGCTTAGAGGGGGTTAGGACAGGGGCCACTAATTCACCCCTCCACTTT. The rearrangement joins TRBV11-2 to TRBJ1-6; 9 positions match TRBD1. J gave up 6 bases and V 0 bases, and 12 bases lay outside the gene matches. The V gene's germline CDR1 is SGHAT and CDR2 FQNNGV. CDR3 length: 19 amino acids.

V gene TRBV19 combines with J gene TRBJ1-1; 7 positions agree with TRBD1. V lost 10 bases, J lost 6 bases, and 17 bases stayed unmatched. The CDR3 consists of 15 residues. The germline V gene encodes CDR1 LNHDA and CDR2 SQIVND (reference sequence). The CDR3 DNA reads TGTGCCACCAACCAGGGGGGCGCGGGCCGGGCTGAAGCTTTCTTT. Amino acid sequence: CATNQGGAGRAEAFF.

The chain couples TRBV7-2 to TRBJ1-1; 9 bases map to TRBD1. Germline loops: CDR1 SGHTA, CDR2 FQGNSA. Losses at the gene ends were 0 bases for V and 5 bases for J; bases not matched to a gene: 4. The CDR3 runs to 15 residues. The CDR3 protein is CASSLAIGTGTEAFF. The CDR3 region has the DNA TGTGCCAGCAGCTTAGCGATTGGGACAGGGACTGAAGCTTTCTTT.

The chain uses TRBV18 and TRBJ1-4; D is uncertain. V dropped 3 bases and J dropped 2 bases, with 13 bases sitting between them. There are 16 residues in the CDR3. Germline CDR1 reads KGHSH; CDR2 reads LQKENI. DNA for the CDR3: TGTGCCAGCTCACCCCATGACATCTCGACTAATGAAAAACTGTTTTTT. Residues: CASSPHDISTNEKLFF.

This chain joins TRBV14 and TRBJ2-7; D possibly corresponds to TRBD1 (5 bases). Germline CDR1 SGHDN, CDR2 FVKESK. V gave up 1 base and J gave up 2 bases, with 15 bases separating them. This CDR3 region has 16 residues. CDR3 in amino acids: CASSQGHQGTTYEQYF. The CDR3 nucleotides are TGTGCCAGCAGCCAAGGTCACCAGGGTACTACCTACGAGCAGTACTTC.

The chain combines TRBV29-1 with TRBJ2-2; D gene ambiguous. This CDR3 contains 12 residues. The germline V gene has CDR1 SQVTM and CDR2 ANQGSEA. V was clipped by 6 bases and J by 3 bases, with 8 bases between them. The CDR3 DNA follows: TGCAGCGTAGCTCTTTACACCGGGGAGCTGTTTTTT. Translating gives CSVALYTGELFF.

The chain couples TRBV10-3 to TRBJ2-2, with D perhaps matching TRBD1 (6 bases). V was shortened by 5 bases and J by 1 base, with 14 bases between the two germline ends. This CDR3 is built from 16 residues. Germline CDR1 is ENHRY and CDR2 is SYGVKD. This CDR3 is CAISTTGGQNTGELFF. DNA of the CDR3: TGTGCCATCAGTACGACAGGCGGCCAGAACACCGGGGAGCTGTTTTTT.

The gene calls are TRBV5-1 and TRBJ1-4; tentative D call: TRBD1 (5 bases). The V gene lost 3 bases and the J gene lost 4 bases, with 13 bases spanning the gap. The CDR3 has 15 residues. The germline V gene has CDR1 SGHRS and CDR2 YFSETQ. In DNA form, the CDR3 reads TGCGCCAGCAGCTCGGCTGGGGGGAGTAATGAAAAACTGTTTTTT. Protein sequence: CASSSAGGSNEKLFF.

This clone came up a few times. This sequence joins TRBV6-1 and TRBJ1-5, with 9 bases matching TRBD1. Trimming removed 5 bases from V and 0 bases from J; junction bases left unmatched: 2. The CDR3 is 15 amino acids. Germline V gives CDR1 MNHNS, CDR2 SASEGT. This chain's CDR3 is CASSRTGDSNQPQHF. The CDR3 DNA is TGTGCCAGCAGTAGGACAGGGGATAGCAATCAGCCCCAGCATTTT.

The chain links TRBV7-6 to TRBJ1-4; TRBD1 matches 8 bases. CDR1 is SGHVS, CDR2 FNYEAQ, per germline. Trimming took 6 bases from V and 5 from J; bases not matched to a gene: 8. This CDR3 is 15 amino acids long. In DNA form, the CDR3 reads TGTGCCAGCAGTTCAATCGGGACAGGAAATGAAAAACTGTTTTTT. It codes for CASSSIGTGNEKLFF. Combining the CDR3 with reference TRBV7-6 and TRBJ1-4 gives the whole variable domain GAGVSQSPRYKVTKRGQDVALRCDPISGHVSLYWYRQALGQGPEFLTYFNYEAQQDKSGLPNDRFSAERPEGSISTLTIQRTEQRDSAMYRCASSSIGTGNEKLFFGSGTQLSVL.

The chain links TRBV9 to TRBJ2-3, with D perhaps TRBD1 (6 bases). Germline loops: CDR1 SGDLS, CDR2 YYNGEE. CDR3 length: 19 residues. Trimming stripped 0 bases from V and 2 bases from J, with 22 bases between. CDR3 DNA sequence: TGTGCCAGCAGCGTAGCCAGGGGTCAATTCTCTCTAATCACAGATACGCAGTATTTT. It is translated as CASSVARGQFSLITDTQYF.

There are a few counts of this clone. CDR3 in DNA: TGTGCTTACAGCTCGGACAGGGACCTTAACTATGGCTACACCTTC. It encodes CAYSSDRDLNYGYTF. The V and J genes are TRBV7-9 and TRBJ1-2; 8 positions match TRBD1. The CDR3 extends over 15 amino acids. Germline V lookup: CDR1 SEHNR, CDR2 FQNEAQ (reference sequence).